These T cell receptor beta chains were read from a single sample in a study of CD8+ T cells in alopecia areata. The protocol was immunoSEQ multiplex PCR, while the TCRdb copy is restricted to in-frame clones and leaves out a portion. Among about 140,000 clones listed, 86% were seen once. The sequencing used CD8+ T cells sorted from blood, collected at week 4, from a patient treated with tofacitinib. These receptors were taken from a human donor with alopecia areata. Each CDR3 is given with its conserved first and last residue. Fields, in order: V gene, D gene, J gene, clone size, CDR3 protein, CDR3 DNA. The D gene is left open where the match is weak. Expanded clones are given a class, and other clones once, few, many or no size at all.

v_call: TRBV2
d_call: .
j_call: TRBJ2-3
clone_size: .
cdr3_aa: CASSGSTSATDTQYF
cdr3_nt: TGTGCCAGCAGTGGATCGACTAGTGCCACAGATACGCAGTATTTT

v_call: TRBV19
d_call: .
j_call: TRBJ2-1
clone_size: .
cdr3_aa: CASSISPQGGIHNEQFF
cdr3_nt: TGTGCCAGTAGTATCTCTCCTCAGGGGGGTATACACAATGAGCAGTTCTTC

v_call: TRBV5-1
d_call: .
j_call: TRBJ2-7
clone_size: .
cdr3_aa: CASSLESSYEQYF
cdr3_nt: TGCGCCAGCAGCTTGGAGAGCTCCTACGAGCAGTACTTC

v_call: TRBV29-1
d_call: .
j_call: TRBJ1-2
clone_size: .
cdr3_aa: CSAFGDGYTF
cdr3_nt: TGCAGCGCCTTCGGCGATGGCTACACCTTC

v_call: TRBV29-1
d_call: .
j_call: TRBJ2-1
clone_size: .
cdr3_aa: CSVGARPEQFF
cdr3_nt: TGCAGCGTGGGGGCCAGACCGGAGCAGTTCTTC

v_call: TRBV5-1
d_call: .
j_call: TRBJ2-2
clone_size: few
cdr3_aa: CASDLGGELFF
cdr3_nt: TGCGCCAGCGATCTTGGCGGGGAGCTGTTTTTT

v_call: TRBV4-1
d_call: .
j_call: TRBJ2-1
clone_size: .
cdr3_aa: CASSQGTYNEQFF
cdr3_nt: TGCGCCAGCAGCCAAGGGACTTACAATGAGCAGTTCTTC

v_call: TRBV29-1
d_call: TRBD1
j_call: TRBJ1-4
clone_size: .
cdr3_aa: CSVVDRDERKLFF
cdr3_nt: TGCAGCGTTGTAGACAGGGACGAGCGAAAACTGTTTTTT

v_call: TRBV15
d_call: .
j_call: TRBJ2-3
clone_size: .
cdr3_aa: CATSRDRELGTDTQYF
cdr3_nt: TGTGCCACCAGCAGAGATAGGGAGCTAGGCACAGATACGCAGTATTTT

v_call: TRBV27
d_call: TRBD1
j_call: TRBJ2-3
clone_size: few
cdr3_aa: CASSFVGTGEIIDTQYF
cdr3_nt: TGTGCCAGCAGTTTCGTCGGGACAGGGGAAATTATAGATACGCAGTATTTT

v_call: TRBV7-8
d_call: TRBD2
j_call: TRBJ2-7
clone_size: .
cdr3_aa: CASSLEGTSGYEQYF
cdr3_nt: TGTGCCAGCAGCTTAGAGGGGACTAGCGGTTACGAGCAGTACTTC

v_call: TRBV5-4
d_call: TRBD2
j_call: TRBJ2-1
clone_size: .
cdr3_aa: CASSLELAGVVNNEQFF
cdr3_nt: TGTGCCAGCAGCTTGGAACTAGCGGGAGTAGTAAACAATGAGCAGTTCTTC

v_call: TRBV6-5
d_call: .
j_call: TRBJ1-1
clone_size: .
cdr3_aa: CASSYSLTALTEAFF
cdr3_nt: TGTGCCAGCAGTTACTCGTTAACAGCCCTGACGGAAGCTTTCTTT

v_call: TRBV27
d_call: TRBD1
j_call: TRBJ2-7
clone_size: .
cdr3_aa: CAVTGTGGIYEQYF
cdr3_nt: TGTGCCGTTACCGGGACAGGGGGCATATACGAGCAGTACTTC

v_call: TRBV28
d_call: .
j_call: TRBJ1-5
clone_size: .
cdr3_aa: CASSTTNSNQPQHF
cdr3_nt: TGTGCCAGCAGTACGACAAATAGCAATCAGCCCCAGCATTTT

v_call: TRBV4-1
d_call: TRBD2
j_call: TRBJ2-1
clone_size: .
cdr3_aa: CASTRDPSGRSENEQFF
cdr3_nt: TGCGCCAGCACCCGAGATCCTAGCGGGAGATCGGAGAATGAGCAGTTCTTC

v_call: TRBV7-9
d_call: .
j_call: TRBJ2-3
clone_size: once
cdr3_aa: CARIYGTDTQYF
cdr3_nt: TGTGCCAGGATTTACGGCACAGATACGCAGTATTTT

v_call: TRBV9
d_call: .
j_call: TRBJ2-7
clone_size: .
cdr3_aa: CASSVGGGVTYEQYF
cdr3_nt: TGTGCCAGCAGCGTCGGCGGAGGAGTTACCTACGAGCAGTACTTC

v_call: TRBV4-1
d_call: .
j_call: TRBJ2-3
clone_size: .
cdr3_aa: CASSQDSWDKGTDTQYF
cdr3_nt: TGCGCCAGCAGCCAAGATAGTTGGGACAAAGGCACAGATACGCAGTATTTT

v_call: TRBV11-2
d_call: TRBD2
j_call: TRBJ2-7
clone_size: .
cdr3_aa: CASSPPGAGAVYEQYF
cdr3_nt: TGTGCCAGCAGCCCCCCGGGAGCGGGAGCCGTCTACGAGCAGTACTTC

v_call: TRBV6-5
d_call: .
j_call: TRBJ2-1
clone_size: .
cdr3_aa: CASSGSSYNEQFF
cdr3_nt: TGTGCCAGCTCGGGGAGCTCCTACAATGAGCAGTTCTTC

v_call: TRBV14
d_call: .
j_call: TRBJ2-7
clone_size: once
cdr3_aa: CASSQETSGAPYEQYF
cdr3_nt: TGTGCCAGCAGCCAAGAAACGTCAGGGGCTCCCTACGAGCAGTACTTC

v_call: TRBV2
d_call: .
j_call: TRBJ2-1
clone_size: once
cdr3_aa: CASSFKPSWYEQFF
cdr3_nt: TGTGCCAGCAGTTTTAAACCTAGCTGGTATGAGCAGTTCTTC

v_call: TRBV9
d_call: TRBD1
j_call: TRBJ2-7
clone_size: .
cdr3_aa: CASSPGGTYEQYF
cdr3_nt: TGTGCCAGCAGCCCAGGGGGTACCTACGAGCAGTACTTC

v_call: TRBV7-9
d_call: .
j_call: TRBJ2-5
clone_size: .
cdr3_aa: CASSPPPGPQETQYF
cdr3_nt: TGTGCCAGCAGCCCACCTCCGGGACCCCAAGAGACCCAGTACTTC

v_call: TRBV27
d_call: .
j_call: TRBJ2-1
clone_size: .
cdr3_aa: CASSRVDEQFF
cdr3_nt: TGTGCCAGCAGTCGGGTCGATGAGCAGTTCTTC

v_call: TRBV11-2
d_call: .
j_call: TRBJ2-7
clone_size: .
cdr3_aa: CASSLTGLAYEQYF
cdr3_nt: TGTGCCAGCAGCTTGACAGGTTTAGCCTACGAGCAGTACTTC

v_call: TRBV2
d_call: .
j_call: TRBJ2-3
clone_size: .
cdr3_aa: CASMAGQITDTQYF
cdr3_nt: TGTGCCAGCATGGCAGGGCAAATCACAGATACGCAGTATTTT

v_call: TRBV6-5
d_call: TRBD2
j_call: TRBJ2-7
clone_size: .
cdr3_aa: CANSAGVTSEQYF
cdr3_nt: TGTGCCAATTCAGCGGGAGTCACTTCCGAGCAGTACTTC

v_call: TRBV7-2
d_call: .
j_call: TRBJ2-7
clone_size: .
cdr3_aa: CASSSSSYEQYF
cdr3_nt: TGTGCCAGCAGTTCCTCCTCCTACGAGCAGTACTTC

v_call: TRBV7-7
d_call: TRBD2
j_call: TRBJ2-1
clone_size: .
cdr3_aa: CASSARLAGGYNEQFF
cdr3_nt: TGTGCCAGCAGCGCCCGACTAGCGGGGGGATACAATGAGCAGTTCTTC

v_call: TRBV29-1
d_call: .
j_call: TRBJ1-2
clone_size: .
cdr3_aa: CSVGFAGRKNYGYTF
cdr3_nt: TGCAGCGTTGGATTTGCTGGCAGAAAAAACTATGGCTACACCTTC

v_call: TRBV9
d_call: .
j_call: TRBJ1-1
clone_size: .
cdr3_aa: CASSVVDGGDTEAFF
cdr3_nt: TGTGCCAGCAGCGTAGTAGACGGGGGGGACACTGAAGCTTTCTTT

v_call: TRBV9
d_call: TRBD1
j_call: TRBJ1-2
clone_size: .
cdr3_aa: CASSGTGQGAYGYTF
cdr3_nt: TGTGCCAGCAGCGGAACGGGACAGGGGGCCTATGGCTACACCTTC

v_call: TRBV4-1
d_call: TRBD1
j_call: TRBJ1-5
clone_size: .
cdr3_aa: CASSQAGQGPNQPQHF
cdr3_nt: TGCGCCAGCAGCCAAGCGGGACAGGGGCCCAATCAGCCCCAGCATTTT

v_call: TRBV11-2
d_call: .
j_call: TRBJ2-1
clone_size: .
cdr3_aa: CASSSVSYNEQFF
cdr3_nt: TGTGCCAGCAGCTCGGTCTCCTACAATGAGCAGTTCTTC

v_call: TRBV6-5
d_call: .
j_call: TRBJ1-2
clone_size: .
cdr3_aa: CASSQDSYGYTF
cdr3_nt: TGTGCCAGCAGTCAAGACAGCTATGGCTACACCTTC

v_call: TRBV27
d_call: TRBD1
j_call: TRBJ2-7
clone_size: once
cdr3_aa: CASSRDRGSYEQYF
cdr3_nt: TGTGCCAGCAGCCGGGACAGGGGTTCCTACGAGCAGTACTTC

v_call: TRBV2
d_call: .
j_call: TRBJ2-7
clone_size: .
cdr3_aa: CASTEIGGGDLPLSYEQYF
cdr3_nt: TGTGCCAGCACTGAAATTGGAGGGGGCGACCTCCCGCTCTCCTACGAGCAGTACTTC

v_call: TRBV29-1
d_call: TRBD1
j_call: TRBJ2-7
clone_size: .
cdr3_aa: CSVEEGTAYEQYF
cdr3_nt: TGCAGCGTTGAAGAGGGGACAGCCTACGAGCAGTACTTC

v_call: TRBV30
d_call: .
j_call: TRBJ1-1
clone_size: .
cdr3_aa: CASTRELNTEAFF
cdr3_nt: TGTGCCTCAACCAGGGAGTTGAACACTGAAGCTTTCTTT

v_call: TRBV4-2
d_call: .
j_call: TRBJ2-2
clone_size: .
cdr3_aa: CASSPPWLEYTGELFF
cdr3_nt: TGTGCCAGCAGCCCCCCCTGGCTAGAGTACACCGGGGAGCTGTTTTTT

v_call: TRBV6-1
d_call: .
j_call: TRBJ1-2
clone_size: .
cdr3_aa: CASSEIQGGYTF
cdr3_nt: TGTGCCAGCAGTGAAATTCAGGGTGGCTACACCTTC

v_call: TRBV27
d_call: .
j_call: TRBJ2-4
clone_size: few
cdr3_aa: CASSLSLGGGQKYF
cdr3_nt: TGTGCCAGCAGTTTATCATTAGGGGGGGGACAGAAGTACTTC

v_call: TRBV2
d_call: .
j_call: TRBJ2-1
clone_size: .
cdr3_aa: CASRTNEQFF
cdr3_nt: TGTGCCAGCAGGACCAATGAGCAGTTCTTC

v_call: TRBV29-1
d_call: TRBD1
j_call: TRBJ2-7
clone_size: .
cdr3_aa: CSVEDQGTDTYEQYF
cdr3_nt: TGCAGCGTTGAAGATCAAGGGACAGACACCTACGAGCAGTACTTC

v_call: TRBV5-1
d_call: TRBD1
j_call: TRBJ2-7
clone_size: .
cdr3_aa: CASSLEGARDEQYF
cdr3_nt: TGCGCCAGCAGCTTGGAGGGGGCGCGTGACGAGCAGTACTTC

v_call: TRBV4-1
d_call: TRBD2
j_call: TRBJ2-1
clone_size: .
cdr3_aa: CASSQVSGNPSYNEQFF
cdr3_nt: TGCGCCAGCAGCCAAGTTAGCGGGAATCCCTCCTACAATGAGCAGTTCTTC

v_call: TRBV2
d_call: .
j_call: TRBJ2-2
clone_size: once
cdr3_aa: CASRGPVARAPNTGELFF
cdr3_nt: TGTGCCAGCAGAGGGCCGGTCGCGAGGGCCCCCAACACCGGGGAGCTGTTTTTT

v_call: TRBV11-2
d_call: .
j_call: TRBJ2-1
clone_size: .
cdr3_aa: CASSLDPGAYYNEQFF
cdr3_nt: TGTGCCAGCAGCTTAGATCCTGGGGCCTATTACAATGAGCAGTTCTTC

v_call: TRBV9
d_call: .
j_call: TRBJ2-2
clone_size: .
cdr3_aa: CASSPTGAGELFF
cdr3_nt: TGTGCCAGCAGCCCGACGGGGGCCGGGGAGCTGTTTTTT

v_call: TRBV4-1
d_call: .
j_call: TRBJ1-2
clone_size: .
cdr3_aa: CASSQVSGSEGYTF
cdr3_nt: TGCGCCAGCAGCCAAGTATCCGGCTCCGAGGGCTACACCTTC

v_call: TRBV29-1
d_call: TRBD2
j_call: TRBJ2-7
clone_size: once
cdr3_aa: CSVVLAGDIYEQYF
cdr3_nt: TGCAGCGTTGTACTAGCGGGAGATATCTACGAGCAGTACTTC

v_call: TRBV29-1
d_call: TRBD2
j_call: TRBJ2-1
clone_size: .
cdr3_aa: CSGTGTSGYNEQFF
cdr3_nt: TGCAGTGGAACCGGGACTAGCGGATACAATGAGCAGTTCTTC

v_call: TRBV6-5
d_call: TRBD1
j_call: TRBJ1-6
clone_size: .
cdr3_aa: CASRGDSLSDSPLHF
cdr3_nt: TGTGCCAGCAGGGGGGACAGCCTCAGCGATTCACCCCTCCACTTT